These 24 T cell receptor beta chains were all obtained from the same sample, sequenced in a study of blood T cell repertoires in COVID-19 (dated by TCRdb to about 2020). The library was obtained by the immunoSEQ multiplex PCR assay. TCRdb's version of the immuneACCESS table is confined to in-frame rearrangements and falls short of the full clone set. An unresolved V gene accounts for under half of the shortfall where checked; the remainder is of unknown origin. The sample yields 200,000 to 250,000 clones; almost 90% were counted once. The ten largest clonotypes hold around 1.5% of the sample. Input material: peripheral blood. The receptors come from a man younger than 30 with active or convalescent COVID-19.

J is TRBJ1-2 and V is TRBV7-9, with 10 bases lining up with TRBD1. Germline values: CDR1 SEHNR, CDR2 FQNEAQ (reference sequence). The CDR3 covers 15 residues. After removal of 4 bases from V and 7 bases from J, the junction contained 9 bases not matched to a gene. DNA for the CDR3: TGTGCCAGCAGCTCCGGGACAGGGGCGATCGGTGGCTACACCTTC. Translating it yields CASSSGTGAIGGYTF.

Only a few counts were recorded for this clone. The chain links TRBV30 to TRBJ1-1; D ambiguous. Germline V lookup: CDR1 GTSNPN, CDR2 SVGIG (reference sequence). The ends were cut back, 3 bases at V and 3 bases at J, with 17 bases in the middle. The CDR3 runs to 15 residues. This CDR3 is CAWRVPGVRDTEAFF. CDR3 coding DNA: TGTGCCTGGAGGGTCCCCGGGGTAAGGGACACTGAAGCTTTCTTT. The whole variable domain, remainder taken from reference TRBV30 and TRBJ1-1, is SQTIHQWPATLVQPVGSPLSLECTVEGTSNPNLYWYRQAAGRGLQLLFYSVGIGQISSEVPQNLSASRPQDRQFILSSKKLLLSDSGFYLCAWRVPGVRDTEAFFGQGTRLTVV.

This chain uses TRBV29-1 with TRBJ2-5; 14 bases align to TRBD2. V lost 4 bases and J lost 0; bases outside the gene matches: 13. The germline V gene encodes CDR1 SQVTM and CDR2 ANQGSEA. The CDR3 totals 19 residues. The CDR3 protein is CSVAGLAGVRLGYQETQYF. CDR3 coding DNA: TGCAGCGTTGCGGGACTAGCGGGAGTTAGGCTAGGCTACCAAGAGACCCAGTACTTC.

The chain joins TRBV30 to TRBJ2-2; D unresolved. Germline V CDR1 and CDR2: GTSNPN, SVGIG (reference sequence). The CDR3 loop spans 14 amino acids. Trimming cost V 4 bases and J 5 bases, with 14 bases left between them. CDR3 protein: CAWTFVGSTGELFF. The DNA of the CDR3 is TGTGCCTGGACCTTCGTGGGCTCAACCGGGGAGCTGTTTTTT.

The V and J genes are TRBV6-5 and TRBJ1-4; D unresolved. Germline V gene data show CDR1 as MNHEY and CDR2 as SVGAGI. CDR3 length: 15 amino acids. V was shortened by 2 bases and J by 3 bases, with 10 bases between the two germline ends. The CDR3 bases are TGTGCCAGCAGTTACGCGCGGAGGGCTAATGAAAAACTGTTTTTT. Translation: CASSYARRANEKLFF.

V is TRBV6-2 or TRBV6-3 and J is TRBJ2-7, with 8 bases that match TRBD2. The CDR3 spans 14 residues. Unmatched junction bases numbered 5, after V lost 6 bases and J lost 1 base. The germline V gene has CDR1 MNHEY and CDR2 SVGEGT. In DNA form, the CDR3 reads TGTGCCAGCAGCCTGGGGACTAGTTCCTACGAGCAGTACTTC. Its protein is CASSLGTSSYEQYF.

This rearrangement joins TRBV5-1 to TRBJ1-1, with D perhaps TRBD1 (5 bases). The ends were cut back, 4 bases at V and 0 bases at J, with 10 bases in the middle. This CDR3 comprises 14 residues. The V gene's germline CDR1 is SGHRS and CDR2 YFSETQ. Here the CDR3 DNA reads TGCGCCAGCAGCCTAATGACAGTGAACACTGAAGCTTTCTTT. Translated, it gives CASSLMTVNTEAFF.

This clone turned up a few times. The chain is built from TRBV14 and TRBJ1-1, with D possibly TRBD1 on 6 matching bases. Germline values: CDR1 SGHDN, CDR2 FVKESK. The germline V and J ends were trimmed by 3 bases and 6 bases, with 20 bases remaining between them. This CDR3 has 16 residues. CDR3 amino acids: CASSQLVDGGRSEAFF. The CDR3, as DNA: TGTGCCAGCAGCCAGCTTGTCGACGGGGGGCGTTCTGAAGCTTTCTTT.

The gene calls are TRBV2 and TRBJ1-1; 7 bases are shared with TRBD1. Germline V gene sequence: CDR1 SNHLY, CDR2 FYNNEI. This CDR3 is built from 14 residues. With 5 bases clipped from V and 1 base from J, the junction kept 4 bases outside the gene matches. CDR3 DNA: TGTGCCAGCAGTCTGACAGGGCCGAACACTGAAGCTTTCTTT. Protein product: CASSLTGPNTEAFF.

The CDR3, as DNA: TGTGCCAGCAGTTACGAGATGAACACTGAAGCTTTCTTT. It specifies CASSYEMNTEAFF. The gene calls are TRBV6-5 and TRBJ1-1, with D hard to call. V lost 2 bases and J lost 0, with 4 bases in between. CDR1 is MNHEY, CDR2 SVGAGI, per germline. The CDR3 loop spans 13 amino acids.

The V gene is TRBV30, the J gene TRBJ1-1; TRBD1 matches at 8 bases. V lost 8 bases to trimming and J lost 9 bases; unmatched junction nucleotides: 14. The CDR3 runs to 13 residues. The V gene's germline CDR1 is GTSNPN and CDR2 SVGIG (reference sequence). As DNA, the CDR3 is TGTGCCATCGACAGGGGTAAAACTATGAAAGCTTTCTTT. Translated: CAIDRGKTMKAFF. The full variable domain, completed using reference TRBV30 and TRBJ1-1, is SQTIHQWPATLVQPVGSPLSLECTVEGTSNPNLYWYRQAAGRGLQLLFYSVGIGQISSEVPQNLSASRPQDRQFILSSKKLLLSDSGFYLCAIDRGKTMKAFFGQGTRLTVV.

The chain combines TRBV18 with TRBJ1-2; D may be TRBD1 (5 bases). Germline loops: CDR1 KGHSH, CDR2 LQKENI. This CDR3 comprises 13 residues. The V gene lost 3 bases and the J gene lost 8 bases, with 13 bases spanning the gap. The CDR3 bases are TGTGCCAGCTCACCGCTAGGGGAATCGGGCTACACCTTC. The encoded protein is CASSPLGESGYTF. Full variable domain (missing parts from reference TRBV18 and TRBJ1-2): NAGVMQNPRHLVRRRGQEARLRCSPMKGHSHVYWYRQLPEEGLKFMVYLQKENIIDESGMPKERFSAEFPKEGPSILRIQQVVRGDSAAYFCASSPLGESGYTFGSGTRLTVV.

V and J are TRBV28 and TRBJ2-1; a possible D gene is TRBD2 (6 bases). The V gene lost 6 bases and the J gene lost 6 bases, with 18 bases spanning the gap. CDR3 size: 15 residues. Germline V gives CDR1 MDHEN, CDR2 SYDVKM. The CDR3: CASRPWGGKTNEQFF. Here the CDR3 DNA reads TGTGCCAGCAGACCTTGGGGCGGGAAGACCAATGAGCAGTTCTTC.

The rearrangement links TRBV5-4 to TRBJ1-2; 7 bases match TRBD1. V lost 0 bases and J lost 8; bases outside the gene matches: 7. In germline, CDR1 is SGHNT, CDR2 YYREEE (reference sequence). The CDR3 totals 14 residues. CDR3 protein: CASSLAKTGRGYTF. CDR3 DNA sequence: TGTGCCAGCAGCTTGGCCAAGACAGGGAGGGGCTACACCTTC.

The V call is TRBV7-9, the J call TRBJ1-1; the D gene is possibly TRBD1 (6 bases). Trimming shortened V by 2 bases and J by 6 bases, and 13 bases separated the two germline ends. Germline V CDR1 and CDR2: SEHNR, FQNEAQ (reference sequence). The CDR3 consists of 14 residues. CDR3 sequence (DNA): TGTGCCAGCAGCTTAACGGGGGGCGACGCTGAAGCTTTCTTT. Translated: CASSLTGGDAEAFF.

The chain carries TRBV15 and TRBJ2-1; 8 bases fit TRBD1. CDR1 is LNHNV and CDR2 is YYDKDF in the germline V gene (reference sequence). The CDR3 sequence is 16 residues long. V lost 0 bases, J lost 5 bases, and 6 bases stayed unmatched. The CDR3 spells CATSRDIDRGHNEQFF. CDR3 DNA: TGTGCCACCAGCAGAGATATCGACAGGGGACACAATGAGCAGTTCTTC.

This rearrangement joins TRBV19 to TRBJ2-1; 13 bases map to TRBD2. CDR1 is LNHDA, CDR2 SQIVND, per germline (reference sequence). CDR3 length equals 16 residues. V trimming: 3 bases; J trimming: 14 bases; junction bases outside the gene matches: 13. CDR3: CASSILGTSGKWAEFF. The CDR3 nucleotides are TGTGCCAGTAGTATTCTTGGGACTAGCGGGAAATGGGCGGAGTTCTTC.

This clone was observed once. The genes are TRBV18 and TRBJ1-5; D unresolved. From germline, CDR1 is KGHSH and CDR2 LQKENI. V gave up 3 bases and J gave up 6 bases, with 12 bases separating them. There are 14 residues in the CDR3. CDR3 protein: CASSPDSGIQPQHF. CDR3 DNA: TGTGCCAGCTCACCCGACTCGGGGATTCAGCCCCAGCATTTT.

The chain carries TRBV6-1 and TRBJ2-3, with D unclear. The CDR3 contains 13 residues. CDR1 and CDR2 (germline): MNHNS, SASEGT. V was trimmed by 0 bases and J by 5 bases, leaving 6 bases between them. CDR3 sequence: CASSEAFRDTQYF. In DNA, the CDR3 is TGTGCCAGCAGTGAAGCTTTTAGAGATACGCAGTATTTT.

This sequence joins TRBV7-8 and TRBJ1-2, with a tentative D call TRBD1 (5 bases). The V gene's germline CDR1 is SGHVS and CDR2 FQNEAQ. The CDR3 has 13 amino acids. With 2 bases removed from V and 4 bases from J, the gap between germline ends came to 8 bases. CDR3 protein: CASSLQGPYGYTF. DNA of the CDR3: TGTGCCAGCAGCTTACAGGGCCCCTATGGCTACACCTTC.

This sequence joins TRBV7-2 and TRBJ2-7; 7 bases match TRBD2. CDR1 and CDR2 from the germline V gene are SGHTA and FQGNSA. V lost 5 bases and J lost 2; bases outside the gene matches: 18. There are 18 residues in the CDR3. CDR3 nucleotides: TGTGCCAGCAGCAAAGAGGCTAGCGGAGCCGATAAGCCCTACGAGCAGTACTTC. Translation: CASSKEASGADKPYEQYF.

The chain uses TRBV24-1 and TRBJ2-1; maybe TRBD2 (5 bases). Trimming stripped 9 bases from V and 6 bases from J, with 20 bases between. Germline assignment: CDR1 KGHDR and CDR2 SFDVKD. This CDR3 spans 15 amino acids. CDR3 region: CATRTGTEGSNEQFF. The CDR3 bases are TGTGCCACCCGCACGGGAACGGAAGGAAGCAATGAGCAGTTCTTC.

Points on this clone: An end of the junction differs from the germline gene, which may be a read error. The chain joins TRBV4-1 to TRBJ2-3, with 7 nucleotides matching TRBD2. The length of the CDR3 is 14 residues. Per the germline V gene, CDR1 is MGHRA and CDR2 is YSYEKL. The CDR3 DNA sequence: TGCGCCAGCAGCCACCCCGGTTTGGCGGGAGATTCCGTTTTT. It is translated as CASSHPGLAGDSVF.

V usage is TRBV28 and J usage is TRBJ2-4; a weak D match, TRBD2 (6 bases). V was trimmed by 5 bases and J by 0 bases, leaving 11 bases between them. The V gene's germline CDR1 is MDHEN and CDR2 SYDVKM. This CDR3 has 15 amino acids. CDR3 DNA: TGTGCCAGCAGTCTACCGGGACTAGCCAAAAACATTCAGTACTTC. It yields the protein CASSLPGLAKNIQYF.